The TCR beta chain under discussion was sequenced for a study of PD-L1 blockade in urothelial cancer. Study background: Counts from blood samples showed a median of around 150,000 T cells.

TCRdb's table, derived via immunoSEQ multiplex PCR, lists solely in-frame clones and lacks some. The sample yields about 46,000 clones, around 85% seen once. Time point of the sample: peripheral blood 6 weeks after treatment start. This TCR was recovered from a man aged 50 or older with urothelial cancer. The sequencing here drew on PBMCs, taken around atezolizumab (anti-PD-L1) treatment.

The CDR3 bases are TGTGCCAGCATCAGCAATGAGCAGTTCTTC. Its protein product is CASISNEQFF. The gene calls are TRBV2 and TRBJ2-1, with no clear D. The CDR3 contains 10 residues. In germline, CDR1 is SNHLY, CDR2 FYNNEI. The V and J ends lost 7 bases and 6 bases respectively, with 4 bases between them.